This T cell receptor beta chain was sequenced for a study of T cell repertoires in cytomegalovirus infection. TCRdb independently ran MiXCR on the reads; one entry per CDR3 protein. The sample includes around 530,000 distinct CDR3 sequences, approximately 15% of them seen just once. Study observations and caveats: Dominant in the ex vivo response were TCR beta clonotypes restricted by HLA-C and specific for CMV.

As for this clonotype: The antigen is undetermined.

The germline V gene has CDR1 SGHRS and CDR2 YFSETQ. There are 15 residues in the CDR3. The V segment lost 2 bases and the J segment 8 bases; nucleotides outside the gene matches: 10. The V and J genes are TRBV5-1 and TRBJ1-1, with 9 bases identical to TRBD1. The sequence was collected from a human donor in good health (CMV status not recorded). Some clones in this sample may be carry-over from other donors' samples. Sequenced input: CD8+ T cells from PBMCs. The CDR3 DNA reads TGCGCCAGCAGCTTAGGCCGGGACAGGGCCGACGAAGCTTTCTTT. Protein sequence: CASSLGRDRADEAFF.